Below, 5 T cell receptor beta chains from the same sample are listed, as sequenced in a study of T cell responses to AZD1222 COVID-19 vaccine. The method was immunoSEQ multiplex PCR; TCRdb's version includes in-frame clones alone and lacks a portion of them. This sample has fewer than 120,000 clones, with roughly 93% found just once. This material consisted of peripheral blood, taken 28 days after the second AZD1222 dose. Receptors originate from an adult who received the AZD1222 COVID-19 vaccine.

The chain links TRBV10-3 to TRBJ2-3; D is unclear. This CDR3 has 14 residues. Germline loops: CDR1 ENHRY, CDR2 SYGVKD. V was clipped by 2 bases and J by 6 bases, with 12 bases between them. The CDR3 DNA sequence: TGTGCCATCAGTGAGGGCCTAAACCGGGATACGCAGTATTTT. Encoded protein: CAISEGLNRDTQYF.

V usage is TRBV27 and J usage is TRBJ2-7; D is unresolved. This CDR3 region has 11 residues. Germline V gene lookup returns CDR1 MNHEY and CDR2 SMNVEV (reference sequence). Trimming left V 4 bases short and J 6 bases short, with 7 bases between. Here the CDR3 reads CASSSPTEQYF. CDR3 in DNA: TGTGCCAGCAGTTCCCCTACCGAGCAGTACTTC.

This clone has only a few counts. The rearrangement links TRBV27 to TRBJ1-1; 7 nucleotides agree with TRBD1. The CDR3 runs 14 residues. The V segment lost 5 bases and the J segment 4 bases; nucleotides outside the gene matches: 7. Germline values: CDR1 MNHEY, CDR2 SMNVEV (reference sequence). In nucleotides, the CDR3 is TGTGCCAGCAGTACGTACAGGGGAGGCACTGAAGCTTTCTTT. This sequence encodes CASSTYRGGTEAFF.

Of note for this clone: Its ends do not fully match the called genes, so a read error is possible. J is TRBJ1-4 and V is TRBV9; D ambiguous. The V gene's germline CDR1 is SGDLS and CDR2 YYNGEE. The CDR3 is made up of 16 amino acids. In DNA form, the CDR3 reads TGTGCCAGCAGCGTCACTCCGACGGTCTCTAAGGAAAAACTGTTTTTT. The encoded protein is CASSVTPTVSKEKLFF. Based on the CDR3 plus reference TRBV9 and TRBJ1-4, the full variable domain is DSGVTQTPKHLITATGQRVTLRCSPRSGDLSVYWYQQSLDQGLQFLIQYYNGEERAKGNILERFSAQQFPDLHSELNLSSLELGDSALYFCASSVTPTVSKEKLFFGSGTQLSVL.

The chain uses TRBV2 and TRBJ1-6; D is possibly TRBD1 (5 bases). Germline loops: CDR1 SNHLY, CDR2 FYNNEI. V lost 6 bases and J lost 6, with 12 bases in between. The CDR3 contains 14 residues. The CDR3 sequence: CASSEGRSNSPLHF. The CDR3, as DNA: TGTGCCAGCAGCGAGGGGAGAAGTAATTCACCCCTCCACTTT.